By share, the clone carrying this T cell receptor beta chain counts as medium-sized. Its specificity is unknown. Template material comprised bulk tumor genomic DNA at about 610 ng per sample. Collection of several biopsies per primary tumor, spaced far apart, took place during surgery. With untreated, newly diagnosed non-small cell lung cancer, the patients went on to undergo curative surgery. The authors amplified TCR beta CDR3 by multiplex PCR with 32 V and 13 J primers. Each CDR3 protein is one row after TCRdb ran MiXCR on the multiplex PCR reads. The sample has around 6,000 distinct CDR3 sequences; approximately 23% are singletons. The data belong to a study of immune heterogeneity within non-small cell lung tumors. The study's findings and limits: The study found identical dominant CDR3 beta clonotypes recurring across tumor sites within a patient, alongside site-unique high-frequency clones.

Sequencing was performed on lung tumor tissue. This TCR was sampled from an older man with non-small cell lung cancer.

DNA for the CDR3: TGTGCCAGCAGCTTGTCCGCGACAAGGACTCGCGGCTACACCTTC. As protein: CASSLSATRTRGYTF. The genes are TRBV5-6 and TRBJ1-2; the D is unclear. The CDR3 extends over 15 amino acids. Trimming pared 1 base from V and 8 bases from J, leaving 18 bases between. Germline-derived CDR1 and CDR2 are SGHDT and YYEEEE.